This is a list of T cell receptor beta chains from one sample in a study of cytomegalovirus exposure and HLA in healthy donors. Repertoires were generated with immunoSEQ multiplex PCR, while TCRdb's copy carries only in-frame clones and drops some. This sample's clone table lists 120,000 to 150,000 clones. The sample consisted of PBMCs. Every receptor here comes from a woman between 18 and 29 years old in good health and CMV-seronegative. CDR3s include the opening cysteine and the closing phenylalanine or tryptophan. Each record gives: V gene, J gene, D gene, CDR3 DNA, CDR3 protein. D genes are given only for firm matches.

V gene: TRBV11-3; J gene: TRBJ1-3; D gene: NA; CDR3 DNA: TGTGCCAGCAGCCCTAGGGGGAGTCGGGCTGGAAACACCATATATTTT; CDR3 protein: CASSPRGSRAGNTIYF
V gene: TRBV6-6; J gene: TRBJ2-5; D gene: TRBD1; CDR3 DNA: TGTGCCAGCAGTATGTGGGGACAGGTTATAGAGACCCAGTACTTC; CDR3 protein: CASSMWGQVIETQYF
V gene: TRBV5-4; J gene: TRBJ1-1; D gene: NA; CDR3 DNA: TGTGCCAGCAGCGTTACAGGGAGGAACACTGAAGCTTTCTTT; CDR3 protein: CASSVTGRNTEAFF
V gene: TRBV29-1; J gene: TRBJ1-2; D gene: TRBD1; CDR3 DNA: TGCAGCGTTGAACTACAGGGGGGTAACTATGGCTACACCTTC; CDR3 protein: CSVELQGGNYGYTF
V gene: TRBV4-2; J gene: TRBJ1-3; D gene: TRBD1; CDR3 DNA: TGTGCCAGCAGCCAAACAGGGGTTGGAAACACCATATATTTT; CDR3 protein: CASSQTGVGNTIYF
V gene: TRBV12-5; J gene: TRBJ2-5; D gene: TRBD2; CDR3 DNA: TGTGCTAGTGGTTTGGGACTAGCGGGAGGGTCGGAGACCCAGTACTTC; CDR3 protein: CASGLGLAGGSETQYF
V gene: TRBV4-1; J gene: TRBJ2-1; D gene: TRBD2; CDR3 DNA: TGCGCCAGCAGCCAAGGAGGGACTAGCGGGTACAATGAGCAGTTCTTC; CDR3 protein: CASSQGGTSGYNEQFF
V gene: TRBV19; J gene: TRBJ2-5; D gene: TRBD2; CDR3 DNA: TGTGCCAGTAGTATTTCTAGCGGGGCTCAAGAGACCCAGTACTTC; CDR3 protein: CASSISSGAQETQYF
V gene: TRBV4-2; J gene: TRBJ2-2; D gene: NA; CDR3 DNA: TGTGCCAGCAGCCGAGATCAGGGTCCCGGGGAGCTGTTTTTT; CDR3 protein: CASSRDQGPGELFF
V gene: TRBV9; J gene: TRBJ2-7; D gene: TRBD2; CDR3 DNA: TGTGCCAGCAGCCGACTAGCGGGACGTTCCTACGAGCAGTACTTC; CDR3 protein: CASSRLAGRSYEQYF
V gene: TRBV4-1; J gene: TRBJ2-3; D gene: TRBD2; CDR3 DNA: TGCGCCAGCAGCCTGGTTCGAGCGGGATGGGGAGATACGCAGTATTTT; CDR3 protein: CASSLVRAGWGDTQYF
V gene: TRBV7-7; J gene: TRBJ2-1; D gene: TRBD2; CDR3 DNA: TGTGCCAGCAGCTTCCGACTAGCGGATGAGCAGTTCTTC; CDR3 protein: CASSFRLADEQFF
V gene: TRBV7-2; J gene: TRBJ2-5; D gene: TRBD2; CDR3 DNA: TGTGCCAGCAGCTTATTATGGCGGAGCGGGAGGGCAGAGGAGACCCAGTACTTC; CDR3 protein: CASSLLWRSGRAEETQYF
V gene: TRBV19; J gene: TRBJ1-1; D gene: TRBD1; CDR3 DNA: TGTGCCAGTAGTACTCGGGACAGGGGGACTGAAGCTTTCTTT; CDR3 protein: CASSTRDRGTEAFF
V gene: TRBV10-2; J gene: TRBJ2-5; D gene: TRBD2; CDR3 DNA: TGCGCCAGCACCGCTAGCGGCCAAGAGACCCAGTACTTC; CDR3 protein: CASTASGQETQYF
V gene: TRBV11-2; J gene: TRBJ1-4; D gene: NA; CDR3 DNA: TGTGCCAGCAGCTTATCCCCAGCCAGGGGTGAAAAACTGTTTTTT; CDR3 protein: CASSLSPARGEKLFF
V gene: TRBV4-1; J gene: TRBJ2-2; D gene: NA; CDR3 DNA: TGCGCCAGCAGCCTCTACTGGGGCGACACCGGGGAGCTGTTTTTT; CDR3 protein: CASSLYWGDTGELFF
V gene: TRBV6-5; J gene: TRBJ2-7; D gene: NA; CDR3 DNA: TGTGCCAGCAGTTTACAGGGTACCCCCAGGAACGAGCAGTACTTC; CDR3 protein: CASSLQGTPRNEQYF
V gene: TRBV5-8; J gene: TRBJ2-3; D gene: NA; CDR3 DNA: TGTGCCAGCAGCTCAGGGGTCGGCAGCGCAGATACGCAGTATTTT; CDR3 protein: CASSSGVGSADTQYF
V gene: TRBV2; J gene: TRBJ2-3; D gene: TRBD2; CDR3 DNA: TGTGCCAGCAGCCCTCCTAGCGGGAGAGGTACAGATACGCAGTATTTT; CDR3 protein: CASSPPSGRGTDTQYF
V gene: TRBV6-5; J gene: TRBJ1-6; D gene: NA; CDR3 DNA: TGTGCCAGCAGTTACGTCAGAAGTAATTCACCCCTCCACTTT; CDR3 protein: CASSYVRSNSPLHF
V gene: TRBV6-6; J gene: TRBJ1-2; D gene: TRBD1; CDR3 DNA: TGTGCCAGCAGTTTCGACACTCGGGGACAGGGTGGGGGCTACACCTTC; CDR3 protein: CASSFDTRGQGGGYTF
V gene: TRBV4-1; J gene: TRBJ2-1; D gene: TRBD2; CDR3 DNA: TGCGCCAGCAGCCAAGGGACTAGCTTGGACAATGAGCAGTTCTTC; CDR3 protein: CASSQGTSLDNEQFF
V gene: TRBV7-2; J gene: TRBJ2-3; D gene: NA; CDR3 DNA: TGTGCCAGCAGCTCCGGCGGGGATACGCAGTATTTT; CDR3 protein: CASSSGGDTQYF
V gene: TRBV19; J gene: TRBJ2-5; D gene: NA; CDR3 DNA: TGTGCCAGTAGTATTCCGGGACTCCAAGAGACCCAGTACTTC; CDR3 protein: CASSIPGLQETQYF
V gene: TRBV5-4; J gene: TRBJ2-5; D gene: NA; CDR3 DNA: TGTGCCAGCAGCTTGGGACTTCGGGGAGGGGGTCAAGAGACCCAGTACTTC; CDR3 protein: CASSLGLRGGGQETQYF
V gene: TRBV29-1; J gene: TRBJ1-2; D gene: TRBD1; CDR3 DNA: TGCACCGCAGGACAGGGGGCAGGTGGCTACACCTTC; CDR3 protein: CTAGQGAGGYTF
V gene: TRBV30; J gene: TRBJ1-4; D gene: TRBD1; CDR3 DNA: TGTGCCTGGAGTCTCCGGGACAGTAATGAAAAACTGTTTTTT; CDR3 protein: CAWSLRDSNEKLFF
V gene: TRBV7-2; J gene: TRBJ1-1; D gene: NA; CDR3 DNA: TGTGCCAGTAGCTCCTTAGACAGACGGAACACTGAAGCTTTCTTT; CDR3 protein: CASSSLDRRNTEAFF
V gene: TRBV6-1; J gene: TRBJ1-1; D gene: NA; CDR3 DNA: TGTGCCAGCACCGGAGGGGAGAACACTGAAGCTTTCTTT; CDR3 protein: CASTGGENTEAFF
V gene: TRBV4-3; J gene: TRBJ1-2; D gene: NA; CDR3 DNA: TGCGCCAGCAGCCCCCTTCGGGGAAATAACTATGGCTACACCTTC; CDR3 protein: CASSPLRGNNYGYTF
V gene: TRBV7-2; J gene: TRBJ1-1; D gene: NA; CDR3 DNA: TGTGCCAGCAGCTTGGGGGAGGCTAGGGGAGCTTTCTTT; CDR3 protein: CASSLGEARGAFF
V gene: TRBV27; J gene: TRBJ2-2; D gene: TRBD2; CDR3 DNA: TGTGCCAGCAGTTTATTACTAGCGGGAGGAGGGACCGGGGAGCTGTTTTTT; CDR3 protein: CASSLLLAGGGTGELFF
V gene: TRBV27; J gene: TRBJ1-2; D gene: TRBD1; CDR3 DNA: TGTGCCAGCAGTTTATACCGACAGGGCCGCTATGGCTACACCTTC; CDR3 protein: CASSLYRQGRYGYTF
V gene: TRBV10-3; J gene: TRBJ1-2; D gene: NA; CDR3 DNA: TGTGCCATCAGTGAGTCCAGGGTTGTAGGCTACACCTTC; CDR3 protein: CAISESRVVGYTF
V gene: TRBV19; J gene: TRBJ1-3; D gene: NA; CDR3 DNA: TGTGCCAGTAATCAAATAGGGGGGGACTCTGGAAACACCATATATTTC; CDR3 protein: CASNQIGGDSGNTIYF
V gene: TRBV7-2; J gene: TRBJ1-1; D gene: NA; CDR3 DNA: TGTGCCAGCAGCTTAGGAGCAGGGGAGCCCGAAGCTTTCTTT; CDR3 protein: CASSLGAGEPEAFF
V gene: TRBV9; J gene: TRBJ2-2; D gene: NA; CDR3 DNA: TGTGCCAGCAGCGTTCGCACCGGGGAGCTGTTTTTT; CDR3 protein: CASSVRTGELFF
V gene: TRBV7-8; J gene: TRBJ2-1; D gene: NA; CDR3 DNA: TGTGCCAGCAGCGAGCCGAGCTCCTACAATGAGCAGTTCTTC; CDR3 protein: CASSEPSSYNEQFF
V gene: TRBV29-1; J gene: TRBJ1-4; D gene: TRBD1; CDR3 DNA: TGCAGCGTTGCGACCTTAAACCGGACAGGGCCTAATGAAAAACTGTTTTTT; CDR3 protein: CSVATLNRTGPNEKLFF
V gene: TRBV19; J gene: TRBJ1-1; D gene: NA; CDR3 DNA: TGTGCCAGTAGTCCGAGGCCAGGGTTAGGAAGGGACACTGAAGCTTTCTTT; CDR3 protein: CASSPRPGLGRDTEAFF
V gene: TRBV4-1; J gene: TRBJ2-1; D gene: TRBD2; CDR3 DNA: TGCGCCAGCAGCCAGGGAGGGACTAGCGGGATGAACAATGAGCAGTTCTTC; CDR3 protein: CASSQGGTSGMNNEQFF
V gene: TRBV6-1; J gene: TRBJ1-1; D gene: NA; CDR3 DNA: TGTGCCAGCAGTGAATATAGCCTTGAAGCTTTCTTT; CDR3 protein: CASSEYSLEAFF
V gene: TRBV5-5; J gene: TRBJ2-3; D gene: NA; CDR3 DNA: TGTGCCAGCAGCTCCACCCGGGGAGCCACAGATACGCAGTATTTT; CDR3 protein: CASSSTRGATDTQYF
V gene: TRBV9; J gene: TRBJ2-5; D gene: TRBD2; CDR3 DNA: TGTGCCAGCAGCGTAACGGGAGGGCTCCAAGAGACCCAGTACTTC; CDR3 protein: CASSVTGGLQETQYF
V gene: TRBV4-2; J gene: TRBJ2-1; D gene: NA; CDR3 DNA: TGTGCCAGCAGCCAAGGGCAGGAGGCGAATGAGCAGTTCTTC; CDR3 protein: CASSQGQEANEQFF
V gene: TRBV19; J gene: TRBJ1-1; D gene: NA; CDR3 DNA: TGTGCCAGTAGTACGACAGCGAACACTGAAGCTTTCTTT; CDR3 protein: CASSTTANTEAFF
V gene: TRBV11-2; J gene: TRBJ2-3; D gene: TRBD2; CDR3 DNA: TGTGCCAGCAGTTCTTCCCCTAGCGGGCTGGGAGATACGCAGTATTTT; CDR3 protein: CASSSSPSGLGDTQYF
V gene: TRBV7-7; J gene: TRBJ2-5; D gene: TRBD2; CDR3 DNA: TGTGCTAGCAGCTCGCGACTAGCGGGGGGGGAGACCCAGTACTTC; CDR3 protein: CASSSRLAGGETQYF
V gene: TRBV12-5; J gene: TRBJ1-3; D gene: NA; CDR3 DNA: TGTGCTAGTGGTTCGTTTGGGGGCTTTGGAAACACCATATATTTT; CDR3 protein: CASGSFGGFGNTIYF
V gene: TRBV10-3; J gene: TRBJ2-5; D gene: NA; CDR3 DNA: TGTGCCATCAGTGTGTGGGGCGGACAAGAGACCCAGTACTTC; CDR3 protein: CAISVWGGQETQYF